One and the same sample provided the 9 T cell receptor beta chains below, sequenced in a study of blood T cell repertoires in COVID-19. This table comes from immunoSEQ multiplex PCR, and its TCRdb copy is limited to in-frame clones, with some not included. The sample has 200,000 to 250,000 clones; around 84% are singletons. The sample taken for sequencing was peripheral blood. These TCRs come from a woman aged 40 to 50 who had recovered from COVID-19.

The rearrangement uses TRBV19 and TRBJ1-6, with a tentative D call TRBD1 (6 bases). This CDR3 has 15 residues. Germline V gene data show CDR1 as LNHDA and CDR2 as SQIVND (reference sequence). Deletions cut 6 bases from V and 8 bases from J, with 17 bases between. The CDR3 DNA reads as TGTGCCAGTAGGACCCGACAGGCCCTGGATTCACCCCTCCACTTT. Its protein product is CASRTRQALDSPLHF.

The count of this clone is one. This chain links TRBV7-8 with TRBJ1-2; no definite D call. Germline V gene data show CDR1 as SGHVS and CDR2 as FQNEAQ. V lost 2 bases to trimming and J lost 2 bases, with 15 bases between them. The CDR3 contains 16 residues. CDR3 coding DNA: TGTGCCAGCAGCTTATTTTCCACACAGCCGAACTATGGCTACACCTTC. As protein: CASSLFSTQPNYGYTF.

This chain uses TRBV6-2 or TRBV6-3 with TRBJ1-1; no reliable D call. V dropped 2 bases and J dropped 11 bases, with 9 bases sitting between them. Germline V gene lookup returns CDR1 MNHEY and CDR2 SVGEGT. CDR3 length: 11 amino acids. The CDR3 sequence: CASSYDIRAFF. The DNA of the CDR3 is TGTGCCAGCAGTTACGACATACGGGCTTTCTTT.

The chain links TRBV6-5 to TRBJ1-1, with a weak D call TRBD1 (6 bases). V gave up 6 bases and J gave up 1 base, with 15 bases separating them. Germline-derived CDR1 and CDR2 are MNHEY and SVGAGI. This CDR3 has 15 residues. The CDR3 loop is CASRKHRAKNTEAFF. In nucleotides, the CDR3 is TGTGCCAGCAGAAAGCACAGGGCCAAGAACACTGAAGCTTTCTTT.

The rearrangement uses TRBV5-1 and TRBJ2-5; 13 bases map to TRBD2. The V gene end was trimmed by 4 bases and the J gene end by 7 bases; junction bases not matched to a gene: 10. CDR1 is SGHRS, CDR2 YFSETQ, per germline. CDR3 length: 16 amino acids. CDR3 sequence (DNA): TGCGCCAGCAGCCTACGACTAGCGGGGGGCCCCGGGACCCAGTACTTC. Translation gives CASSLRLAGGPGTQYF.

J is TRBJ1-2 and V is TRBV6-5; D unresolved. The CDR3 totals 12 residues. Trimming took off 7 bases at V and 5 bases at J, with 11 bases between the two ends. In germline, CDR1 is MNHEY, CDR2 SVGAGI. The CDR3 reads CASTRESYGYTF. CDR3 bases: TGTGCCAGCACTCGGGAGTCTTATGGCTACACCTTC.

Notes on this clone: Sequence at one end of the junction differs from germline and may be a read error. J is TRBJ2-1 and V is TRBV7-7; no clear D. The length of the CDR3 is 13 residues. Germline V lookup: CDR1 SSHAT, CDR2 FNYEAQ (reference sequence). CDR3 amino acids: CASSLDVQRPQFF. As DNA, the CDR3 is TGTGCTAGCAGCTTAGATGTCCAGAGGCCACAGTTCTTC. Drawing the rest from reference TRBV7-7 and TRBJ2-1, the complete variable domain is GAGVSQSPRYKVTKRGQDVTLRCDPISSHATLYWYQQALGQGPEFLTYFNYEAQPDKSGLPSDRFSAERPEGSISTLTIQRTEQRDSAMYRCASSLDVQRPQFFGPGTRLTVL.

The chain joins TRBV5-1 to TRBJ2-1; 13 positions match TRBD2. V was clipped by 4 bases and J by 7 bases; unmatched bases: 8. This CDR3 spans 16 amino acids. CDR1 is SGHRS, CDR2 YFSETQ, per germline. The CDR3 sequence: CASSPTGLAGVNEQFF. DNA of the CDR3: TGCGCCAGCAGCCCAACCGGACTAGCGGGGGTGAATGAGCAGTTCTTC.

This chain uses TRBV7-3 with TRBJ2-1, with 7 bases aligning to TRBD1. Germline CDR1 is SGHTA and CDR2 is FQGTGA. V lost 5 bases and J lost 6; bases outside the gene matches: 10. The CDR3 has 15 residues. The chain's CDR3 is CASSRRPGDSNEQFF. The CDR3 DNA follows: TGTGCCAGCAGCAGACGCCCTGGGGACAGCAATGAGCAGTTCTTC.